This T cell receptor beta chain was sequenced during a study of beta chain features in type 1 diabetes. The wider study: Examination covered 100 million to 140 million sorted cells spanning all samples.

Sorted CD4+ subsets: naive, central memory, regulatory, stem cell-like memory (CD45RO/CCR7/CD25/CD127/CD95/CD27 panel). The CDR3 is 16 residues long. The germline V gene has CDR1 SGHTA and CDR2 FQGNSA. With V trimmed by 6 bases and J by 2 bases, 5 bases remained unmatched. Findings of the study overall: VDJ junctions sequenced from type 1 diabetes patients showed fewer insertions and more deletions. People with Type 1 diabetes carried modestly yet significantly shorter TCRB CDR3s in all four CD4+ subsets.

Comments on this clone: As yet, its antigen is unknown.

TCRB transcripts that were expressed got sequenced, as all of the isolated RNA had been reverse transcribed. The method was immunoSEQ multiplex PCR; TCRdb's version includes in-frame clones alone and lacks a portion of them. The sample holds 150,000 to 200,000 clones, about 9.8% seen once. The source of this sequence is a woman aged 18-29 years in good health. Source material: central memory CD4+ T cells from blood. The J gene is TRBJ2-3, the V gene TRBV7-2, with 13 bases aligning to TRBD2. The CDR3 DNA reads TGTGCCAGCAGTTCACTAGCGGGGGGGTTCACAGATACGCAGTATTTT. It codes for CASSSLAGGFTDTQYF.